The 8 T cell receptor beta chains below were found in one sample sequenced in a study of T cells after posttransplantation cyclophosphamide. TCRdb keeps only in-frame clones here, not all; method: immunoSEQ multiplex PCR. The sample shows roughly 10,000 clones, about 95% of them seen only once. Input material: naive CD8+ T cells sorted from PBMCs. The receptor set was obtained from a man aged 25-45 years in good health and a related stem cell transplant donor.

The table lists this clone with a count of one. The J gene is TRBJ2-7, the V gene TRBV5-1; 8 positions agree with TRBD1. With V trimmed by 0 bases and J by 0 bases, 2 bases remained unmatched. CDR3 length: 15 residues. Per germline, CDR1 SGHRS and CDR2 YFSETQ. In DNA form, the CDR3 reads TGCGCCAGCAGCTTGGGACAGGGGCGCTCCTACGAGCAGTACTTC. Residues: CASSLGQGRSYEQYF.

This chain joins TRBV12-5 and TRBJ1-2; 10 nucleotides agree with TRBD1. With 6 bases clipped from V and 1 base from J, the junction kept 8 bases outside the gene matches. CDR1 LGHNT and CDR2 FRNRAP come from the germline V gene. The CDR3 covers 16 residues. The CDR3 is CASGTDRGQINYGYTF. The CDR3 DNA sequence: TGTGCTAGTGGAACAGACAGGGGGCAAATTAACTATGGCTACACCTTC.

With regard to this clone: The sample carries other DNA sequences with the same CDR3. V is TRBV4-3 and J is TRBJ2-3, with D perhaps TRBD2 (6 bases). Germline assignment: CDR1 LGHNA and CDR2 YSLEER. The CDR3 sequence is 16 residues long. V dropped 3 bases and J dropped 6 bases, with 19 bases sitting between them. CDR3: CASSHTLAGVTDTQYF. The CDR3 nucleotides read TGCGCCAGCAGCCATACACTAGCCGGGGTTACGGATACGCAGTATTTT.

This chain connects TRBV5-6 to TRBJ1-1; D remains ambiguous. The germline CDR1 and CDR2 sequences are SGHDT and YYEEEE. V was cut by 0 bases and J by 8 bases, with 5 bases left in between. This CDR3 has 11 amino acids. CDR3 nucleotides: TGTGCCAGCAGCTTGGGGCAAGAAGCTTTCTTT. This translates into CASSLGQEAFF.

DNA of the CDR3: TGCAGTGCTCCCAGCTCCTACGAGCAGTACTTC. It specifies CSAPSSYEQYF. This sequence joins TRBV20-1 and TRBJ2-7; D is unclear. V lost 5 bases, J lost 0 bases, and 5 bases lay in between. Germline assignment: CDR1 DFQATT and CDR2 SNEGSKA (reference sequence). This CDR3 comprises 11 residues.

The V gene is TRBV7-6, the J gene TRBJ1-1; 7 bases agree with TRBD1. V was clipped by 5 bases and J by 6 bases; unmatched bases: 12. The CDR3 runs 15 residues. CDR1 and CDR2 from the germline V gene are SGHVS and FNYEAQ. The CDR3 DNA is TGTGCCAGCAGCCACGACAGGGAGGATTTCTCTGAAGCTTTCTTT. Translated: CASSHDREDFSEAFF.

The CDR3 nucleotides are TGCGCCAGCAGCCCAGGGGACAGCCCCCCCGAGCAGTACTTC. Translation gives CASSPGDSPPEQYF. This rearrangement joins TRBV5-1 to TRBJ2-7; 7 bases align to TRBD1. Germline V gene sequence: CDR1 SGHRS, CDR2 YFSETQ. The CDR3 sequence is 14 residues long. J lost 6 bases, V lost 4 bases, and 10 bases had no gene match.

The chain links TRBV5-1 to TRBJ2-7, with 8 bases matching TRBD1. Germline values: CDR1 SGHRS, CDR2 YFSETQ. The V segment lost 4 bases and the J segment 2 bases; nucleotides outside the gene matches: 8. This CDR3 is built from 15 residues. CDR3 sequence: CASSPEAGGTYEQYF. The CDR3 bases are TGCGCCAGCAGCCCGGAGGCAGGGGGCACCTACGAGCAGTACTTC.